The source of this T cell receptor beta chain is a study of control samples from healthy donors and cancer patients. The CDR3 has 11 amino acids. In germline, CDR1 is MNHEY, CDR2 SVGAGI. Here immunoSEQ multiplex PCR was the method, and the copy in TCRdb shows in-frame clones only, minus some. The data contain 100,000 to 150,000 clones, less than 95% of them seen just once; the ten biggest clones take up approximately 4%. The TCR originated in a man between 25 and 39 years old in good health. The chain combines TRBV6-5 with TRBJ1-1, with D unclear. Material for sequencing was blood. The CDR3 DNA is TGTGCTATAGGGAGGGACACTGAAGCTTTCTTT. It specifies CAIGRDTEAFF.